This T cell receptor (beta chain) is from a study of OX40 agonist ivuxolimab in advanced cancers. With regard to the full study: Ivuxolimab was an agonistic, fully human IgG2 monoclonal antibody directed against OX40 (CD134), a costimulatory receptor. The monotherapy dose-escalation portion (N ≈ 50 patients) of the phase I ivuxolimab trial is reported in the paper. In the dose-escalation cohort, 65% to 85% of patients were male, and the mean age was roughly 56 years with a range of roughly 23 to 79. Peripheral TCRbeta sequencing was intended to test whether TCR sequence diversity was altered and clonal T-cell expansion was caused by ivuxolimab. Partial responses were achieved by three dose-escalation patients, of whom one had hepatocellular carcinoma and two had cutaneous melanoma. Prior anti-PD-1, anti-PD-L1 or anti-CTLA-4 therapy was permitted, and checkpoint inhibitors had been received by roughly 40% of dose-escalation patients. Of the approximately 50 patients in dose escalation, some 19 had hepatocellular carcinoma, about 15 had melanoma, 9 had renal cell carcinoma and 9 had head and neck cancer. Intravenous ivuxolimab was administered to patients every 2 weeks at six dose levels: 0.01, 0.1, 0.3, 1.5, 3 and 10 mg/kg.

Patients with autoimmune disease history or receiving systemic immunosuppression were excluded from the trial. Peripheral blood for TCR sequencing was collected from all dose cohorts at baseline, on cycle 4 day 1, and on cycle 7 day 1. Samples came from an open-label, multicenter, first-in-human phase I dose-escalation trial of ivuxolimab. The trial enrolled adults with locally advanced or metastatic head and neck squamous cell, hepatocellular, melanoma or renal cell carcinoma. Before TCR sequencing, CD4+ T cells and CD8+ T cells were sorted from peripheral blood as separate populations. The study at large found these results: After ivuxolimab, expanded clones were on average more numerous among CD8+ T cells than among CD4+ T cells. At doses from 0.1 to 3.0 mg/kg, clonal expansion was seen in both CD4+ and CD8+ blood T cells between baseline and week 6. Low levels of normalized T-cell clonal expansion were also seen in some patients who did not respond. In partial responders in the 0.1-3.0 mg/kg groups, normalized peripheral clonal expansion was found to be among the lowest, especially among CD8+ T cells. The antigen specificity of the peripheral T cells that underwent clonal expansion was not determined.

The CDR3 numbers 15 residues from cysteine through phenylalanine. Just the 45-base CDR3 DNA is kept, in frame starting at base 1. Relative to germline, V is 4 bases shorter and J is 2 bases shorter, with 12 bases between their ends. The germline V gene sets CDR1 to SGHVS and CDR2 to FQNEAQ. For sequencing of the TCRbeta CDR3 region, genomic DNA was extracted from the sorted cells. TCRbeta CDR3 regions were sequenced using the immunoSEQ Assay. The table comes from immuneACCESS by way of TCRdb, which keeps in-frame sequences with V and J called. Part of the clones is missing from these tables; in studies checked, under half for an unresolved V gene and the rest for unknown reasons. This sample comprises around 61,000 clones, roughly four fifths of them detected only once. Jointly, the top ten make up less than 5% of the sample. Comments on this clone: The target of this receptor is not known. No qualities accompany the bases; no much larger clone lies one base away.

This receptor was identified in an adult with an advanced solid tumor such as melanoma, head and neck, liver or kidney cancer. Sequenced here: CD4+ or CD8+ T cells sorted from blood, sampled in a trial of the OX40 agonist ivuxolimab. The chain was built from TRBV7-8 and TRBJ1-3, with TRBD1 as a weak D call on 6 bases. Here the CDR3 is given as CASSSQGFPGNTIYF. The nucleotide sequence is given as TGTGCCAGCAGCTCACAGGGCTTCCCTGGAAACACCATATATTTT.